This TCR beta chain was sequenced for a study of blood T cell repertoires in COVID-19. The wider study: T cells, B-cell-depleted T cells, or PBMCs provided the cDNA or gDNA that served as material.

This clone was counted only a few times. Data came from immunoSEQ multiplex PCR; TCRdb stores just in-frame clones and leaves some out. Among approximately 300,000 clones listed, about 89% were seen once. Enrollees, about 18 to 95 years old, lived in 25 or so US areas. Donors were grouped by their self-reported clinical history. Cohort 3 donors were reported recovered after two negative PCRs, clearance, or symptom resolution. Looked up from germline, CDR1 is SEHNR and CDR2 is FQNEAQ (reference sequence). J gave up 5 bases and V 5 bases, and 6 bases lay outside the gene matches. This CDR3 has 14 residues.

The chain recombines TRBV7-9 with TRBJ1-5, with 7 bases matching TRBD1. This clonotype originated in a young woman who had recovered from COVID-19. Source material: PBMCs or T cells enriched from blood (not recorded which). CDR3 protein: CASSRGGLDQPQHF. The CDR3 nucleotides are TGTGCCAGCAGCAGAGGGGGCCTCGATCAGCCCCAGCATTTT.